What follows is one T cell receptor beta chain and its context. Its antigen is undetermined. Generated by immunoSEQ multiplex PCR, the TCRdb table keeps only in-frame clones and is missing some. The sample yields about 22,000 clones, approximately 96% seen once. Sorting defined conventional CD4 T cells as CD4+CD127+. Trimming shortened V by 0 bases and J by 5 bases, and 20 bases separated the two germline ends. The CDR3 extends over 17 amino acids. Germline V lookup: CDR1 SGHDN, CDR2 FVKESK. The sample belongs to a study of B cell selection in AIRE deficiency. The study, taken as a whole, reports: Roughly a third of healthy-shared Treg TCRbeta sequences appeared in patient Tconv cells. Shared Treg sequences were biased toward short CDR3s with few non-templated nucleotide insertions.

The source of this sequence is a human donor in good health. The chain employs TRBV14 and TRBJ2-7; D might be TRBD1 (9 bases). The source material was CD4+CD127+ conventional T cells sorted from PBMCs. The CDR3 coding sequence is TGTGCCAGCAGCCAAGATTTTAGCGGGACAGGGTACCACGAGCAGTACTTC. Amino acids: CASSQDFSGTGYHEQYF.